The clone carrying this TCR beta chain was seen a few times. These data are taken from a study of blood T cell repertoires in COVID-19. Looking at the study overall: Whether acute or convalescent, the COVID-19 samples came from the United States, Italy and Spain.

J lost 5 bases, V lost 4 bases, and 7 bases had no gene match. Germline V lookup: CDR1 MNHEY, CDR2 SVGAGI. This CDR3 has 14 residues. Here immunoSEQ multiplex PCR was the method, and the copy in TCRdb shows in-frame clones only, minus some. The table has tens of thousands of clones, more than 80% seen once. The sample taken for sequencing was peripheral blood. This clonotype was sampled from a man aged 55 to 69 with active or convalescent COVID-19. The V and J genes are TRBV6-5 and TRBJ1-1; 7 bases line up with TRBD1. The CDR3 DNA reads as TGTGCCAGCAGTTCCCGGACAGGTTGGACTGAAGCTTTCTTT. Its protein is CASSSRTGWTEAFF.